In this sample, the clone carrying this T cell receptor beta chain turned up a few times. Its cognate antigen is unknown. This sample includes further DNA sequences coding for the same CDR3. This sample is drawn from a study of beta chain features in type 1 diabetes. On the study more broadly: When patients were set against healthy donors, age, gender and cell yields were similar. Findings and caveats of the study: TCRB CDR3 length was moderately but significantly reduced in all four CD4+ subsets of Type 1 diabetes patients. Insertions were fewer and deletions more numerous at VDJ junctions in type 1 diabetes patients.

Sorted cells reached over 98% purity in every population. This CDR3 is built from 13 residues. Germline CDR1 is SGDLS and CDR2 is YYNGEE. The ends were cut back, 0 bases at V and 4 bases at J, with 7 bases in the middle. The isolated RNA, all of it, was reverse transcribed, so expressed TCRB transcripts were what got sequenced. Measured with immunoSEQ multiplex PCR; TCRdb has only the in-frame clones, and not every one. The repertoire has 230,000 or so clones, roughly 16% of them found once; the top ten carry 0.08% to 0.095%. This sequence joins TRBV9 and TRBJ2-5, with a possible D match to TRBD2 (6 bases). Sequencing was done on a sample of naive CD4+ T cells from blood. The receptor was isolated from a man younger than 45 with type 1 diabetes. The chain's CDR3 is CASSVVGGETQYF. The CDR3 DNA is TGTGCCAGCAGCGTAGTGGGAGGAGAGACCCAGTACTTC. The entire variable domain, with the rest obtained from reference TRBV9 and TRBJ2-5, is as follows: DSGVTQTPKHLITATGQRVTLRCSPRSGDLSVYWYQQSLDQGLQFLIQYYNGEERAKGNILERFSAQQFPDLHSELNLSSLELGDSALYFCASSVVGGETQYFGPGTRLLVL.